A selection of T cell receptor beta chains follows, all from one sample in a study of CD8 T cells in cerebrospinal fluid in Alzheimer's disease. From its re-call of the 10x single-cell sequencing reads, TCRdb lists each CDR3 protein once, without DNA. This table lists approximately 1,200 distinct CDR3 sequences. Sequenced: cerebrospinal fluid. The receptors were gathered from a human donor in good health. The CDR3 runs from the conserved cysteine through the conserved F or W. Expanded clones are given a class, and other clones once, few, many or no size at all.

J gene	V gene	clone size	CDR3 protein
TRBJ2-1	TRBV7-2	large	CASSFYNGEQFF
TRBJ2-7	TRBV28	large	CASSLRGDSREQYF
TRBJ1-6	TRBV6-2/TRBV6-3	medium-sized	CASSPGTGNLNSPLHF
TRBJ2-5	TRBV28	medium-sized	CASRGQGRETQYF
TRBJ2-3	TRBV4-1	medium-sized	CASSQYNPVDTDTQYF
TRBJ2-7	TRBV5-1	medium-sized	CASSLTPTYEQYF
TRBJ2-5	TRBV7-6	large	CASSLGLTKETQYF
TRBJ2-1	TRBV6-1	medium-sized	CASSRWTTYNEQFF
TRBJ2-2	TRBV19	medium-sized	CASRLTDSNTGELFF
TRBJ1-5	TRBV28	medium-sized	CASSLWGNQPQHF
TRBJ2-1	TRBV9	medium-sized	CASSPFPAGRLGEQFF
TRBJ2-3	TRBV18	large	CASSHPGLDTQYF
TRBJ2-3	TRBV9	medium-sized	CASSVVGATTDTQYF
TRBJ1-2	TRBV7-2	medium-sized	CASSKDGGYVYGYTF
TRBJ2-1	TRBV20-1	medium-sized	CSARAQGVVNEQFF
TRBJ2-1	TRBV15	medium-sized	CATSARYNEQFF
TRBJ2-3	TRBV7-9	medium-sized	CASSSNRGTQYF
TRBJ2-1	TRBV9	medium-sized	CASSVGVASNSYNEQFF
TRBJ1-1	TRBV12-3/TRBV12-4	medium-sized	CASSFPGADPFF
TRBJ2-2	TRBV24-1	medium-sized	CATSDLTRGNTGELFF
TRBJ2-3	TRBV5-4	medium-sized	CASSSRSGTASTDTQYF
TRBJ2-1	TRBV20-1	medium-sized	CSARDYGTSGTSYNEQFF
TRBJ1-4	TRBV18	medium-sized	CASSPLATRTNEKLFF
TRBJ2-7	TRBV4-1	medium-sized	CASSRDRGAPSYEQYF
TRBJ1-5	TRBV19	medium-sized	CARGRGWWQPQHF
TRBJ1-4	TRBV30	medium-sized	CAWSAVGGEKLFF
TRBJ1-3	TRBV2	medium-sized	CASSERTGSGNTIYF
TRBJ2-1	TRBV9	large	CASSVGHRGRSPGPYNEQFF
TRBJ2-3	TRBV15	medium-sized	CATSRSSTDTQYF
TRBJ1-2	TRBV7-2	large	CASSPTRGYTF
TRBJ1-2	TRBV11-2	medium-sized	CASSLSKGVIYGYTF
TRBJ2-7	TRBV4-1	large	CASSPHPTKLAGGSYEQYF
TRBJ2-3	TRBV12-3/TRBV12-4	medium-sized	CASSPRQGITDTQYF
TRBJ1-6	TRBV20-1	large	CSASDRDTRLSPLHF
TRBJ2-3	TRBV12-3/TRBV12-4	medium-sized	CASTQGPWTDTQYF
TRBJ2-1	TRBV6-5	large	CASSYERQGAEQFF
TRBJ1-3	TRBV5-1	medium-sized	CASNPTPSSGNTIYF
TRBJ2-7	TRBV5-1	medium-sized	CASSLDSGTVSYEQYF
TRBJ1-6	TRBV5-1	NA	CASSLYAGISPLHF
TRBJ1-6	TRBV20-1	medium-sized	CSARQGYNSPLHF
TRBJ2-4	TRBV20-1	large	CSASTGVAKNIQYF
TRBJ2-1	TRBV9	medium-sized	CASSATSGRAGEQFF
TRBJ2-2	TRBV19	medium-sized	CASRTRGFDTGELFF
TRBJ2-1	TRBV5-4	NA	CASSLHGGPVTYEQFF
TRBJ2-2	TRBV24-1	large	CATSDGTGYRELFF
TRBJ1-3	TRBV5-5	medium-sized	CASSFQNTIYF
TRBJ2-2	TRBV7-9	medium-sized	CASTPGSAAGELFF
TRBJ1-1	TRBV7-9	hyperexpanded	CASSHNRDVNTEAFF
TRBJ2-2	TRBV7-3	medium-sized	CASSLRTPAGELFF
TRBJ2-7	TRBV9	medium-sized	CASSLPPLREQYF
TRBJ2-5	TRBV5-1	medium-sized	CASSTGGDPETQYF
TRBJ1-1	TRBV12-3/TRBV12-4	medium-sized	CASSFGTASEAFF
TRBJ1-5	TRBV10-3	large	CAISEAGSNQPQHF
TRBJ2-7	TRBV5-1	medium-sized	CASSLSGSRGSYEQYF
TRBJ2-1	TRBV5-1	medium-sized	CASSLASGPEYEQFF